This T cell receptor beta chain emerged from a study of cytomegalovirus exposure and HLA in healthy donors. Regarding the study as a whole: Cytomegalovirus-associated status was assigned to 164 TCR beta chains. Cytomegalovirus status was reportedly diagnosed by the classifier with high sensitivity and specificity.

Germline CDR1 and CDR2: LGHNT and FRNRAP. This CDR3 has 13 amino acids. The ends were cut back, 6 bases at V and 2 bases at J, with 11 bases in the middle. Note on this clone: Its target is not known.

Vbeta (60) and Jbeta (13) primers were used in the PCR. Sequenced by immunoSEQ multiplex PCR; TCRdb stores in-frame clones only, minus some. The sample contains 150,000 to 200,000 clones, approximately 85% of which appear only once. This chain uses TRBV12-5 with TRBJ2-7; maybe TRBD2 (6 bases). Sequencing was done on a sample of PBMCs. The clonotype comes from a man aged 18 to 30 in good health and CMV-seropositive. The CDR3 DNA sequence: TGTGCTAGTGGCTCCCAGCGGGCCTACGAGCAGTACTTC. It is translated as CASGSQRAYEQYF.